One sample yielded the 6 T cell receptor beta chains listed below, sequenced in a study of cytomegalovirus exposure and HLA in healthy donors (dated by TCRdb to about 2017). The library was generated by the immunoSEQ multiplex PCR assay. A mixture of 60 forward primers for TCR Vbeta segments and 13 reverse primers for TCR Jbeta segments was used in the multiplex PCR. TCRdb's version of the immuneACCESS table is confined to in-frame rearrangements and falls short of the full clone set. An unresolved V gene accounts for under half of the shortfall where checked; the remainder is of unknown origin. The table of this sample itemizes under 200,000 clones. About 6.5% of the sample rests with the top ten. The sample taken for sequencing was PBMCs. All receptors derive from a man aged 25 to 45 in good health and CMV-seronegative.

V usage is TRBV7-2 and J usage is TRBJ2-2; possible D gene TRBD2, 5 bases. The CDR3 runs 16 residues. The V gene lost 4 bases and the J gene lost 0 bases, with 12 bases spanning the gap. Germline assignment: CDR1 SGHTA and CDR2 FQGNSA. The CDR3 sequence is CASSSRESANTGELFF. As DNA, the CDR3 is TGTGCCAGCAGCTCAAGGGAGAGTGCGAACACCGGGGAGCTGTTTTTT.

V usage is TRBV7-8 and J usage is TRBJ2-1; TRBD1 matches at 8 bases. Unmatched junction bases numbered 4, after V lost 1 base and J lost 5 bases. CDR1 SGHVS and CDR2 FQNEAQ come from the germline V gene. The CDR3 is 15 amino acids. The CDR3 DNA reads TGTGCCAGCAGCTTAGGACTGACAGGGGACAATGAGCAGTTCTTC. Its translation: CASSLGLTGDNEQFF.

The chain recombines TRBV9 with TRBJ1-4, with 9 bases matching TRBD1. Germline V lookup: CDR1 SGDLS, CDR2 YYNGEE. The junction had 9 bases not matched to a gene; V was cut back by 0 bases and J by 0 bases. CDR3 length equals 19 residues. The CDR3 DNA sequence: TGTGCCAGCAGCGTAGGTCCGGGACAGGGCGAAACAACTAATGAAAAACTGTTTTTT. Residues: CASSVGPGQGETTNEKLFF.

The chain carries TRBV11-3 and TRBJ2-7; D might be TRBD1 (5 bases). The germline gives CDR1 SGHNT, CDR2 YENEEA. Deletions cut 2 bases from V and 2 bases from J, with 7 bases between. The CDR3 totals 13 residues. CDR3 protein: CASSLRGPYEQYF. The DNA for the CDR3 is TGTGCCAGCAGCTTAAGGGGTCCCTACGAGCAGTACTTC.

This chain links TRBV7-9 with TRBJ1-1; possibly TRBD1 for D (5 bases). The CDR3 covers 14 residues. With 5 bases removed from V and 4 bases from J, the gap between germline ends came to 14 bases. Germline V gene lookup returns CDR1 SEHNR and CDR2 FQNEAQ (reference sequence). The CDR3 nucleotides are TGTGCCAGCAGCACGAGCGGGGGTCCCACTGAAGCTTTCTTT. Encoded protein: CASSTSGGPTEAFF.

The rearrangement links TRBV4-2 to TRBJ2-7, with TRBD1 matching over 10 bases. J lost 6 bases, V lost 0 bases, and 5 bases had no gene match. The germline V gene encodes CDR1 LGHNA and CDR2 YNFKEQ. The CDR3 spans 15 residues. Here the CDR3 reads CASSQDRDRGLEQYF. CDR3 coding DNA: TGTGCCAGCAGCCAAGATCGGGACAGGGGACTCGAGCAGTACTTC.